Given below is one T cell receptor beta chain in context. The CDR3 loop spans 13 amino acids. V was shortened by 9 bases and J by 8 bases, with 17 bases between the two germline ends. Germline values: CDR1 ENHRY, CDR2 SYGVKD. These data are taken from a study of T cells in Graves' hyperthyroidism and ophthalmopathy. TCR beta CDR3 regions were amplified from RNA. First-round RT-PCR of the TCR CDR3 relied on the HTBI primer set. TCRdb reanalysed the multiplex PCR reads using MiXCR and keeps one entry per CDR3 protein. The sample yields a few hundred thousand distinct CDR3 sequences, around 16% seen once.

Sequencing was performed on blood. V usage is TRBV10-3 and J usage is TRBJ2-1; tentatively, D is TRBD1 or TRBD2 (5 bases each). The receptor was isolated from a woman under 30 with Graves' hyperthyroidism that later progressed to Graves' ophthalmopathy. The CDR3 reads CAIGTGPSDEQFF. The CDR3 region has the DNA TGTGCCATAGGGACGGGGCCGAGCGATGAGCAGTTCTTC.